The present T cell receptor beta chain was sequenced within a study of cytomegalovirus exposure and HLA in healthy donors (dated 2017 in TCRdb). For context, the study as a whole: An earlier analysis of roughly 500 of the donors reported 276 Gb of sequence data and about 120 million unique TCR beta sequences obtained from roughly 170 million T cells. A later genetic analysis took genome-wide SNP genotypes for 398 of the 666 donors and used that subset as a discovery cohort. An earlier analysis of around 540 of the donors applied high-throughput TCR beta sequencing to assess whether each TCR beta V gene segment acted as functional or pseudogenic. Donor age, sex, ethnicity and CMV serostatus were compiled together with the repertoire data. A separate validation cohort of 100 to 150 different subjects was used in addition to the 666-subject first cohort. The study profiled the T cell repertoires of 500 to 800 subjects by immunosequencing and related them to cytomegalovirus serostatus. The number of donors typed differed by locus, with about 629-630 for A, B, C, DRB1 and DQB1, more than 500 for DQA1, 600 to 610 for DPA1, and some 440 for DPB1. Four to six DR-DQ haplotypes were handled as single units for association and clustering, since linkage in the cohort was strong. Of the roughly 400 genotyped donors, roughly 80% fell in the genetic ancestry cluster associated with self-reported Caucasian donors. Class I and class II HLA loci were covered by the typing at four-digit resolution. All discovery cohort repertoires had been generated on a single sequencing platform. To predict cytomegalovirus infection status, the study brought together high-throughput TCR immunosequencing, statistical association of individual TCRs with disease status, and machine learning. On average, roughly 250,000 unique TCR beta nucleotide sequences were sequenced per donor among some 430 genotyped donors of the cohort, with roughly 18% of those sequences being non-productive. An early release that covered fewer than 800 HLA-typed donors contained about 300 gigabases of sequencing data and around 80 million unique TCR sequences. To study patterns of TCR occurrence, a later analysis re-analyzed previously published TCR beta repertoires from around 700 donors and added high-resolution HLA genotyping. The study was designed to test whether signatures of past pathogen exposure could be identified by cataloging public T cell receptors. The later analysis used no new phenotypic data to find candidate immune exposures, relying instead on TCR beta sequences and their occurrence across donors.

Preparation of the library involved the immunoSEQ multiplex PCR assay. For the multiplex PCR, a mixture combining 60 forward primers for TCR Vbeta segments and 13 reverse primers for TCR Jbeta segments was used. The CDR3 region of rearranged TCR beta genes was amplified from genomic DNA by a multiplex PCR assay. On the Illumina HiSeq System, the amplified TCR beta libraries were sequenced as 87-base-pair reads. Per the original workflow: A later analysis counted tens of millions of unique TCR beta chains across the 550 to 700 repertoires, and some 11 million of these chains were shared by at least two donors. Raw reads were error-corrected and collapsed into unique sequences with a nearest-neighbor algorithm that merged closely related sequences to remove PCR and sequencing errors. To assign V, D and J gene segments, CDR3 sequences were aligned to IMGT reference sequences. Each retained sequence needed at least a six-nucleotide match to both a V gene segment and a J gene segment. A rearrangement was called productive if the CDR3 had no stop codons and remained in frame with V and J, and every other rearrangement was called non-productive. Following IMGT convention, CDR3 was defined as the stretch from the second conserved V-encoded cysteine to the conserved J-encoded phenylalanine. The earlier analysis of approximately 590 of the donors excluded any sequence lacking an unambiguous match to a single V gene segment. An earlier analysis of several hundred of the donors classified V segments as functional when productive rearrangements were above 56.7% and as segregating when the standard deviation between donors was above 5%. A statistical classification framework was built to diagnose cytomegalovirus status from the catalog of TCR beta chain sequences. In a later analysis, TCR nucleotide sequences were compared against IMGT/GENE-DB human TR gene sequences so that V and J genes could be assigned. Using the TCRdist pipeline, a later analysis assigned CDR3 sequences along with most-parsimonious VDJ recombination scenarios. In a later analysis, every TCR beta chain was defined by the combination of its CDR3 amino acid sequence and its V-gene family, and reads without a unique V-gene family were dropped. As a way to deal with suspected cross-contamination and a sequencing artifact, a later analysis dropped approximately 570 nucleotide sequences that were highly shared and had low generation probability. In a later analysis, a clonal expansion index was calculated for each public chain from normalized within-repertoire ranks of inferred template counts. A later analysis computed generation probabilities with a VDJ recombination model fitted to out-of-frame rearrangements, and checked the results against IGoR. In a later analysis, hypergeometric tests were used to score TCR-TCR, TCR-HLA and TCR-CMV co-occurrence, with a repertoire-size bias correction applied to TCR pairs. In a later analysis, false discovery rates were estimated by permuting HLA or CMV assignments 20 times. In a later analysis, co-occurring TCRs were grouped using DBSCAN, and TCRdist sequence similarity was added for clustering within HLA-allele-positive subsets. Repertoires with fewer than 30,000 or more than 120,000 public chains, plus five repertoires with anomalous nucleotide sharing, were excluded from co-occurrence clustering. Sourced from immuneACCESS, this table was stored by TCRdb with only in-frame sequences that have V and J called. A share of the clones is absent; for the studies checked, an unresolved V gene accounts for under half, and the remainder has no known explanation. From that table come the V and J calls and clone size; the DNA was used to work out D and trimming. This sample lists 170,000 or so clones; over 70% were detected once. The ten most abundant clones make up 3% to 4.5% of the sample.

The cohort consisted of some 730 healthy bone marrow donors. At the time of sampling, all cohort members were nominally healthy, though unrecorded immune exposures were likely present. The donor tested CMV seropositive, placing the donor among the 290 or so seropositive members of the cohort. A peripheral blood sample was collected from each donor, and TCR beta sequencing was performed on peripheral blood mononuclear cells. The Qiagen DNeasy Blood Extraction Kit was used to extract genomic DNA from the blood cell samples. The study at large found these results: Most TCR sequences were observed very rarely across donors, whereas some public TCRs were present in many individuals. Linkage disequilibrium might explain the correlated functional status among segregating V segments, but an unknown experimental factor could not be excluded. A later analysis associated approximately 17,000 TCR beta sequences with specific HLA alleles at a false discovery rate of 0.05. Because counts were too low, under 20 rarely observed V segments, including chromosome 9 orphons, were left out of the earlier analysis of about 500 of the donors. This cohort had only TCR beta chains sequenced, and the lack of alpha or paired-chain data limited which features could be detected. In a later genetic analysis, fewer N-insertions in productive TCRs were reported among donors in an Asian-associated ancestry cluster than the roughly 640-donor mean. The presence/absence analyses assumed that sequencing depth was roughly uniform across donors, and that assumption may not be true. Because some donors lacked HLA typing at each locus, the association tests relied only on the typed subset. A later analysis reported that several top co-occurrence clusters appeared linked to parvovirus B19, influenza, CMV and Epstein-Barr virus. An association between a missense DCLRE1C variant and V-gene and J-gene trimming of TCR beta chains was found in a later genetic analysis and replicated in an independent cohort. Assigning TCR associations to individual alleles was difficult when HLA alleles, especially DR and DQ, strongly co-occurred. It was suggested by the authors that the approach could potentially be generalized to other disease states and immunological phenotypes. The only immune exposure information available for the cohort was CMV serostatus. In a later analysis, most CMV-associated TCR beta chains were found to appear HLA-restricted, with HLA associations seemingly driven largely by CMV exposure. Three of the identified cytomegalovirus-associated TCR beta chains were confirmed in vitro to be specific for cytomegalovirus antigens. The study listed 150 to 200 TCR beta chains as associated with cytomegalovirus. In an earlier analysis of 587 of the donors, most TCR beta V segments were observed in productive rearrangements about 90% or about 30% of the time, broadly matching IMGT annotations. A further reported finding was that TCR beta sequences accurately predicted the HLA-A and HLA-B alleles for most subjects in the first cohort. Cytomegalovirus status was reported to be diagnosed by the classifier with high specificity and sensitivity in both the original and validation cohorts. Because the 87-base-pair reads could not distinguish some IMGT-functional V segments, including TRBV6-2 and TRBV6-3, those segments were excluded. A later analysis found that TCR association rates varied across HLA loci, with DRB1 alleles showing the most associated TCRs and HLA-C alleles the fewest. In a later analysis, HLA-associated TCR beta chains showed more clonal expansion and lower generation probabilities than non-associated chains that were equally common. A group of highly shared sequence variants was considered likely to be a technical artifact of the sequencing pipeline.

CDR1 GTSNPN and CDR2 SVGIG are derived from the germline V gene (reference sequence). Counted from cysteine to phenylalanine, this CDR3 has 12 amino acids. Only the CDR3 part of the read is kept: 36 bases, read in frame from the first base. Trimming removed 5 bases from V and 2 bases from J, leaving 7 bases between the germline ends. To note about this clone: The antigen it binds to is not known. The sample holds no much larger clone one base away, and base qualities are not on file. The same CDR3 arises from other DNA sequences in this sample as well.

This TCR derives from a woman aged 60-75 years in good health and CMV-seropositive. The specimen sequenced was PBMCs. The rearrangement combines TRBV30 with TRBJ1-3; there is no confident call for the D gene. The CDR3 region: CAWSGTGNTIYF. The DNA reads TGTGCCTGGTCGGGAACTGGAAACACCATATATTTT.